These 14 T cell receptor beta chains were sequenced from one sample in a study of graft-versus-host responses after intestinal transplantation. Generated by immunoSEQ multiplex PCR, the TCRdb table keeps only in-frame clones and is missing some. The sample consists of 40,000 or so clones, 93% of them appearing once. The source was PBMCs, collected roughly 110 weeks after intestinal transplantation. These receptors originate from a human patient who received an intestinal transplant, so some T cells may come from the graft donor.

This chain uses TRBV10-3 with TRBJ2-7; D is possibly TRBD2 (6 bases). The germline V gene has CDR1 ENHRY and CDR2 SYGVKD. Trimming left V 8 bases short and J 4 bases short, with 12 bases between. The CDR3 covers 12 residues. In DNA form, the CDR3 reads TGTGCCATCGGCGGGACTGATTACGAGCAGTACTTC. Amino acids: CAIGGTDYEQYF.

V is TRBV7-9 and J is TRBJ1-1, with D maybe TRBD1 (6 bases). The CDR3 is made up of 15 amino acids. Germline V gives CDR1 SEHNR, CDR2 FQNEAQ (reference sequence). V dropped 5 bases and J dropped 0 bases, with 13 bases sitting between them. The CDR3 here is CASSPPGGLNTEAFF. The CDR3 DNA sequence: TGTGCCAGCAGCCCCCCCGGGGGGCTGAACACTGAAGCTTTCTTT.

The V gene is TRBV18, the J gene TRBJ1-6; 10 bases are a match to TRBD1. V dropped 3 bases and J dropped 10; count of bases not matched to a gene: 3. The germline V gene encodes CDR1 KGHSH and CDR2 LQKENI. The CDR3 totals 14 residues. The CDR3 nucleotides read TGTGCCAGCTCACCGACAGGGGGCTTGTCACCCCTCCACTTT. Residues: CASSPTGGLSPLHF. Together with reference TRBV18 and TRBJ1-6, the CDR3 gives the full variable domain: NAGVMQNPRHLVRRRGQEARLRCSPMKGHSHVYWYRQLPEEGLKFMVYLQKENIIDESGMPKERFSAEFPKEGPSILRIQQVVRGDSAAYFCASSPTGGLSPLHFGNGTRLTVT.

This chain uses TRBV25-1 with TRBJ1-2, with D tentatively TRBD1 (6 bases). From germline, CDR1 is MGHDK and CDR2 SYGVNS. This CDR3 spans 18 amino acids. V lost 3 bases, J lost 8 bases, and 28 bases lay in between. The CDR3 loop reads CASSEGAIAPARFEGYTF. The CDR3 DNA is TGTGCCAGCAGTGAGGGGGCAATTGCCCCTGCGAGGTTCGAGGGCTACACCTTC.

This rearrangement joins TRBV4-1 to TRBJ1-6, with D uncertain. V lost 0 bases and J lost 0, with 9 bases in between. This CDR3 is 17 amino acids long. The germline V gene encodes CDR1 MGHRA and CDR2 YSYEKL. DNA of the CDR3: TGCGCCAGCAGCCAAGATACGCGGGGCTCCTATAATTCACCCCTCCACTTT. This translates into CASSQDTRGSYNSPLHF.

This clone was picked up a small number of times. This chain links TRBV30 with TRBJ1-6, with D hard to call. Per the germline V gene, CDR1 is GTSNPN and CDR2 is SVGIG (reference sequence). Trimming removed 6 bases at V and 10 bases at J, with 16 bases between. This CDR3 contains 13 residues. The CDR3 here is CACLLIYGSPLHF. For the CDR3, the DNA is TGTGCCTGCCTACTCATTTACGGATCACCCCTCCACTTT.

The chain combines TRBV5-1 with TRBJ2-7, with TRBD1 as a possible D gene (5 bases). Trimming stripped 0 bases from V and 5 bases from J, with 18 bases between. Germline assignment: CDR1 SGHRS and CDR2 YFSETQ. The CDR3 has 16 amino acids. CDR3 sequence (DNA): TGCGCCAGCAGCTTGGGGGCAGGGAACGAGTTCCACGAGCAGTACTTC. It is translated as CASSLGAGNEFHEQYF. Filled out from reference TRBV5-1 and TRBJ2-7, the complete variable domain reads KAGVTQTPRYLIKTRGQQVTLSCSPISGHRSVSWYQQTPGQGLQFLFEYFSETQRNKGNFPGRFSGRQFSNSRSEMNVSTLELGDSALYLCASSLGAGNEFHEQYFGPGTRLTVT.

J is TRBJ1-4 and V is TRBV7-9; D ambiguous. Trimming removed 3 bases at V and 0 bases at J, with 8 bases between. The CDR3 is made up of 15 amino acids. Germline CDR1 is SEHNR and CDR2 is FQNEAQ (reference sequence). CDR3 protein: CASSLTEATNEKLFF. The CDR3 region has the DNA TGTGCCAGCAGCTTGACGGAGGCAACTAATGAAAAACTGTTTTTT.

V and J are TRBV5-1 and TRBJ2-3; 7 bases agree with TRBD2. CDR3 length: 19 residues. Looked up from germline, CDR1 is SGHRS and CDR2 is YFSETQ. J gave up 2 bases and V 0 bases, and 15 bases lay outside the gene matches. This CDR3 reads CASSLETHGLADLTDTQYF. The CDR3 nucleotides read TGCGCCAGCAGCTTGGAGACCCACGGGCTAGCGGATCTCACAGATACGCAGTATTTT.

This clone showed up just a few times. The same CDR3 also results from other DNA sequences found in this sample. The V gene is TRBV29-1, the J gene TRBJ2-5; D is ambiguous. Trimming left V 4 bases short and J 4 bases short, with 4 bases between. CDR3 size: 10 residues. CDR1 and CDR2 (germline): SQVTM, ANQGSEA. The CDR3 here is CSVAGETQYF. As DNA, the CDR3 is TGCAGCGTTGCGGGAGAGACCCAGTACTTC.

The chain links TRBV27 to TRBJ2-1; the D is unclear. CDR1 and CDR2 (germline): MNHEY, SMNVEV (reference sequence). Trimming shortened V by 0 bases and J by 9 bases, and 12 bases separated the two germline ends. This CDR3 is 14 amino acids long. In nucleotides, the CDR3 is TGTGCCAGCAGTTTATCGGTTACACTCAGTGAGCAGTTCTTC. This translates into CASSLSVTLSEQFF.

The chain joins TRBV6-1 to TRBJ2-2; D perhaps matches TRBD2 (6 bases). V lost 7 bases and J 6 bases, leaving 18 bases between the germline ends. Per germline, CDR1 MNHNS and CDR2 SASEGT. CDR3 length: 15 residues. CDR3 in DNA: TGTGCCAGCATCTCGGGACTTCCCGTTGCCGGGGAGCTGTTTTTT. This sequence encodes CASISGLPVAGELFF.

The chain carries TRBV5-6 and TRBJ2-3; D ambiguous. Germline CDR1 and CDR2: SGHDT and YYEEEE. Trimming took off 3 bases at V and 6 bases at J, with 11 bases between the two ends. The CDR3 is made up of 13 amino acids. CDR3 nucleotide sequence: TGTGCCAGCAGCTACGAGGTTGGGGATACGCAGTATTTT. This encodes CASSYEVGDTQYF.

This chain links TRBV5-5 with TRBJ1-1; D may be TRBD1 (5 bases). V shed 5 bases and J shed 1 base, with 18 bases lying between them. The length of the CDR3 is 16 residues. Per the germline V gene, CDR1 is SGHKS and CDR2 is YYEKEE (reference sequence). CDR3 DNA: TGTGCCAGCAGGAATGAGGGGTTACACCCGAACACTGAAGCTTTCTTT. Protein: CASRNEGLHPNTEAFF.